This TCR beta chain was sequenced for a study of cytomegalovirus exposure and HLA in healthy donors. Points from the study as a whole: In vitro confirmation showed three CMV-associated chains to be CMV antigen specific. Reported results showed that the classifier diagnosed cytomegalovirus status with high specificity and sensitivity. Earlier analysis yielded a pattern in which most TCR beta V segments were productive about 87% or about 30% of the time.

13 Jbeta primers and 60 Vbeta primers were used for the PCR. Generated by immunoSEQ multiplex PCR, the TCRdb table keeps only in-frame clones and is missing some. The sample carries some 120,000 clones, 80% recorded once. Points on this clone: Its antigen is still unknown.

All donors participated as healthy donors of bone marrow. The junction had 3 bases not matched to a gene; V was cut back by 2 bases and J by 3 bases. This CDR3 is 15 amino acids long. The germline gives CDR1 SGHRS, CDR2 YFSETQ. This sequence originates from a man aged 35 to 55 in good health and CMV-seronegative. This sequence joins TRBV5-1 and TRBJ2-2; TRBD2 matches 8 bases. The sample taken for sequencing was PBMCs. The CDR3 DNA follows: TGCGCCAGCAGCTTAAGCGGGAGCGACACCGGGGAGCTGTTTTTT. As protein: CASSLSGSDTGELFF.